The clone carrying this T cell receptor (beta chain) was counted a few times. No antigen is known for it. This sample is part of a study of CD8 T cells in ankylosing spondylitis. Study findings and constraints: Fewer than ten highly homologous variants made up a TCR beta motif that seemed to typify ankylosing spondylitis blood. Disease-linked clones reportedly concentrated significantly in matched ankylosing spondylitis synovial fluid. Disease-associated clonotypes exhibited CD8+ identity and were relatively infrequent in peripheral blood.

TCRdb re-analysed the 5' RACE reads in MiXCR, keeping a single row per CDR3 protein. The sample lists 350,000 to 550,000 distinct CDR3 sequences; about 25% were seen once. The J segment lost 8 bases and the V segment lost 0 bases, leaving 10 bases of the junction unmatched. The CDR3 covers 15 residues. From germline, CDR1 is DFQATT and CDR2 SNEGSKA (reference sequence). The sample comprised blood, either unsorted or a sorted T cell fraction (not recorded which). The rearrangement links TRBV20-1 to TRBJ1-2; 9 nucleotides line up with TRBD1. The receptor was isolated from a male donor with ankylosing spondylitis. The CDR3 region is CSARDKLQGAGGYTF. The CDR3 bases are TGCAGTGCTAGAGATAAATTACAGGGGGCGGGCGGCTACACCTTC.